Listed below are T cell receptor beta chains from one sample, sequenced in a study of T cells after yellow fever vaccination. TCRdb itself ran the 5' RACE reads through MiXCR, one entry per CDR3 protein. This repertoire shows about 240,000 distinct CDR3 sequences, approximately 3.6% found once; its top ten account for under 20%. Sequencing was performed on PBMCs, taken 15 days after the yellow fever booster vaccination. The receptors originated from a man between 18 and 35 years old who received the YFV17D yellow fever vaccine. Both conserved end residues are part of each CDR3. D genes are given only for firm matches. Clone size is given for some rows only: seen once, a few or many times, or a class if the clone is expanded.

CDR3nt: TGTGCCAGCAGCTACCCCCTACTAGCGGGGGCCACAGATACGCAGTATTTT
CDR3aa: CASSYPLLAGATDTQYF
v_gene: TRBV7-8
d_gene: TRBD2
abundance: many
j_gene: TRBJ2-3

CDR3nt: TGTGCCAGCAGCCAGAGCCCCACCGGGGAGCTGTTTTTT
CDR3aa: CASSQSPTGELFF
v_gene: TRBV7-2
d_gene: .
abundance: many
j_gene: TRBJ2-2

CDR3nt: TGCGCCAGCAGCCAAGAGCCCGGTGCATCCGGGGAAACTGAAGCTTTCTTT
CDR3aa: CASSQEPGASGETEAFF
v_gene: TRBV4-3
d_gene: .
abundance: many
j_gene: TRBJ1-1

CDR3nt: TGTGCCATCACCGACGGGGATACGCAGTATTTT
CDR3aa: CAITDGDTQYF
v_gene: TRBV10-3
d_gene: .
abundance: many
j_gene: TRBJ2-3

CDR3nt: TGCAGTGCCCCCCCAGGGGCCTATGGCTACACCTTC
CDR3aa: CSAPPGAYGYTF
v_gene: TRBV20-1
d_gene: .
abundance: many
j_gene: TRBJ1-2

CDR3nt: TGTGCCAGCAGTGAAATGGGTCCGGGAGGGAGTGCCCAAAATGAGCAGTTCTTC
CDR3aa: CASSEMGPGGSAQNEQFF
v_gene: TRBV2
d_gene: TRBD2
abundance: many
j_gene: TRBJ2-1

CDR3nt: TGCGCCAGCAGCCCGGAGGGGGATGGCTACACCTTC
CDR3aa: CASSPEGDGYTF
v_gene: TRBV5-1
d_gene: .
abundance: few
j_gene: TRBJ1-2

CDR3nt: TGTGCCAGCAGCCTGCGACTAGCGGGGGGCTCAGATACGCAGTATTTT
CDR3aa: CASSLRLAGGSDTQYF
v_gene: TRBV7-2
d_gene: TRBD2
abundance: many
j_gene: TRBJ2-3

CDR3nt: TGTGCCATCAGTGAGGGACGGAGGAACACTGAAGCTTTCTTT
CDR3aa: CAISEGRRNTEAFF
v_gene: TRBV10-3
d_gene: .
abundance: many
j_gene: TRBJ1-1

CDR3nt: TGTGCCAGCAGTTTGGGCAGGGTACGGGAAAAACTGTTTTTT
CDR3aa: CASSLGRVREKLFF
v_gene: TRBV12-3/TRBV12-4
d_gene: .
abundance: many
j_gene: TRBJ1-4

CDR3nt: TGTGCCAGCAGTCCCCGCACAGGTTATACCTATAATTCACCCCTCCACTTT
CDR3aa: CASSPRTGYTYNSPLHF
v_gene: TRBV12-3/TRBV12-4
d_gene: .
abundance: many
j_gene: TRBJ1-6

CDR3nt: TGTGCCATCAGTGGAAGGGGACAGAGCACAGATACGCAGTATTTT
CDR3aa: CAISGRGQSTDTQYF
v_gene: TRBV10-3
d_gene: TRBD1
abundance: many
j_gene: TRBJ2-3

CDR3nt: TGTGCCAGCAGTGACAACGGGGGCGCCACAGATACGCAGTATTTT
CDR3aa: CASSDNGGATDTQYF
v_gene: TRBV6-4
d_gene: .
abundance: many
j_gene: TRBJ2-3

CDR3nt: TGTGCCAGCAGCGGTGACAAAAACTATGGCTACACCTTC
CDR3aa: CASSGDKNYGYTF
v_gene: TRBV12-3/TRBV12-4
d_gene: .
abundance: many
j_gene: TRBJ1-2

CDR3nt: TGCGCCAGCAGCTTGTTAGCTAGCGGGGAGGAAGAGACCCAGTACTTC
CDR3aa: CASSLLASGEEETQYF
v_gene: TRBV5-1
d_gene: TRBD2
abundance: many
j_gene: TRBJ2-5

CDR3nt: TGTGCCAGCAGTTTGCTGGGGAGTGTGGTGAACACTGAAGCTTTCTTT
CDR3aa: CASSLLGSVVNTEAFF
v_gene: TRBV27
d_gene: .
abundance: few
j_gene: TRBJ1-1

CDR3nt: TGTGCCAGCATATCACACCTGTCCGACAATGAGCAGTTCTTC
CDR3aa: CASISHLSDNEQFF
v_gene: TRBV7-2
d_gene: .
abundance: many
j_gene: TRBJ2-1

CDR3nt: TGCAGTGCTAGTCGTTCAACCAGTGGCTACACCTTC
CDR3aa: CSASRSTSGYTF
v_gene: TRBV20-1
d_gene: .
abundance: many
j_gene: TRBJ1-2

CDR3nt: TGCGCCCAAAGGGGAGGGGGCCAGGTTGAGCAGTTCTTC
CDR3aa: CAQRGGGQVEQFF
v_gene: TRBV5-1
d_gene: .
abundance: many
j_gene: TRBJ2-1

CDR3nt: TGCGCCAGCAGCCAAGGGTACCTAGCGGGGAAAGAGACCCAGTACTTC
CDR3aa: CASSQGYLAGKETQYF
v_gene: TRBV4-3
d_gene: TRBD2
abundance: many
j_gene: TRBJ2-5

CDR3nt: TGCAGTGCTAGAGTACGGGGACAGGGTTCCGGGCAGCCCCAGCATTTT
CDR3aa: CSARVRGQGSGQPQHF
v_gene: TRBV20-1
d_gene: TRBD1
abundance: many
j_gene: TRBJ1-5

CDR3nt: TGTGCCAGCAGTAGTCCAACAGGGGCCTTCTATGGCTACACCTTC
CDR3aa: CASSSPTGAFYGYTF
v_gene: TRBV7-2
d_gene: TRBD1
abundance: many
j_gene: TRBJ1-2

CDR3nt: TGTGCCAGCAGCTTAGGCAGGGGTCAGCCCCAGCATTTT
CDR3aa: CASSLGRGQPQHF
v_gene: TRBV7-8
d_gene: .
abundance: many
j_gene: TRBJ1-5

CDR3nt: TGCAGTGCCCGAAAGAGGTACGAGCAGTACTTC
CDR3aa: CSARKRYEQYF
v_gene: TRBV20-1
d_gene: .
abundance: many
j_gene: TRBJ2-7

CDR3nt: TGCAGTGCTCCACGGACACCAGGGCCAGACAATGAGCAGTTCTTC
CDR3aa: CSAPRTPGPDNEQFF
v_gene: TRBV20-1
d_gene: .
abundance: many
j_gene: TRBJ2-1

CDR3nt: TGTGCCAGCAGCCAACAGGGAACCTATGGCTACACCTTC
CDR3aa: CASSQQGTYGYTF
v_gene: TRBV3-1
d_gene: .
abundance: many
j_gene: TRBJ1-2

CDR3nt: TGTGCCAGCAGTAGCGGGGCAGGCCTTAATTCACCCCTCCACTTT
CDR3aa: CASSSGAGLNSPLHF
v_gene: TRBV12-3/TRBV12-4
d_gene: .
abundance: many
j_gene: TRBJ1-6

CDR3nt: TGTGCCATCAGCGGACAGGAAGAGACCCAGTACTTC
CDR3aa: CAISGQEETQYF
v_gene: TRBV10-3
d_gene: TRBD1
abundance: many
j_gene: TRBJ2-5

CDR3nt: TGTGCCAGCAGTTTTGGTAGTGCGCAGTATTTT
CDR3aa: CASSFGSAQYF
v_gene: TRBV12-3/TRBV12-4
d_gene: .
abundance: .
j_gene: TRBJ2-3

CDR3nt: TGTGCCAGCAGCTTTTGGGCAGGGGGTATACCCACTGAAGCTTTCTTT
CDR3aa: CASSFWAGGIPTEAFF
v_gene: TRBV7-9
d_gene: TRBD1
abundance: many
j_gene: TRBJ1-1

CDR3nt: TGTGCCAGCAGCCGGGACAGGACTAGCGTAGCTTTCTTT
CDR3aa: CASSRDRTSVAFF
v_gene: TRBV5-4
d_gene: TRBD1
abundance: many
j_gene: TRBJ1-1

CDR3nt: TGCAGTGCAGCGGACGGGGGCAGGGACGGAAAACTGTTTTTT
CDR3aa: CSAADGGRDGKLFF
v_gene: TRBV20-1
d_gene: .
abundance: many
j_gene: TRBJ1-4

CDR3nt: TGTGCCAGCCTAACGGTCGGGGGATTGGAAGCTTTCTTT
CDR3aa: CASLTVGGLEAFF
v_gene: TRBV12-3/TRBV12-4
d_gene: .
abundance: many
j_gene: TRBJ1-1

CDR3nt: TGTGCCAGCAGCCGCTCAGGGTTATACACGCAGTATTTT
CDR3aa: CASSRSGLYTQYF
v_gene: TRBV27
d_gene: .
abundance: many
j_gene: TRBJ2-3

CDR3nt: TGTGCCAGCAGCCACGGGAGAGGGGGTTGGATGGAGACCCAGTACTTC
CDR3aa: CASSHGRGGWMETQYF
v_gene: TRBV5-6
d_gene: .
abundance: many
j_gene: TRBJ2-5

CDR3nt: TGCGCCAGCAGCTTGGAGGGACGGTCGAATGAAAAACTGTTTTTT
CDR3aa: CASSLEGRSNEKLFF
v_gene: TRBV5-1
d_gene: .
abundance: many
j_gene: TRBJ1-4

CDR3nt: TGTGCCAGCACCACTACCGGGACAGGGGTATATGGCTACACCTTC
CDR3aa: CASTTTGTGVYGYTF
v_gene: TRBV6-5
d_gene: TRBD1
abundance: many
j_gene: TRBJ1-2

CDR3nt: TGCAGTGCCCGAGAACTAGGTTTCCAAGAGACCCAGTACTTC
CDR3aa: CSARELGFQETQYF
v_gene: TRBV20-1
d_gene: .
abundance: many
j_gene: TRBJ2-5

CDR3nt: TGCAGTGCTTCTAGCGGGGGGGCTACTCCGTATTTT
CDR3aa: CSASSGGATPYF
v_gene: TRBV20-1
d_gene: TRBD2
abundance: many
j_gene: TRBJ2-3

CDR3nt: TGTGCCAGCAGTTACTCGACAGGAAATGAGCAGTTCTTC
CDR3aa: CASSYSTGNEQFF
v_gene: TRBV6-6
d_gene: .
abundance: many
j_gene: TRBJ2-1

CDR3nt: TGTGCCAGCAGTCCCCTTAGTAACTATGGCTACACCTTC
CDR3aa: CASSPLSNYGYTF
v_gene: TRBV6-2/TRBV6-3
d_gene: .
abundance: many
j_gene: TRBJ1-2

CDR3nt: TGTGCCAGCAGCTTAGAACACCCTTGGACTAGCGGGGGGGGTTTTCTCGATGAGCAGTTCTTC
CDR3aa: CASSLEHPWTSGGGFLDEQFF
v_gene: TRBV7-2
d_gene: TRBD2
abundance: medium-sized
j_gene: TRBJ2-1

CDR3nt: TGTGCCAGCAGCTTCGGACTTTCCGGGACTAGCGGCCACAATGAGCAGTTCTTC
CDR3aa: CASSFGLSGTSGHNEQFF
v_gene: TRBV7-2
d_gene: TRBD2
abundance: many
j_gene: TRBJ2-1

CDR3nt: TGTGCCAGCAGCGGTGGTCCTATCCAGCCCCAGCATTTT
CDR3aa: CASSGGPIQPQHF
v_gene: TRBV7-9
d_gene: .
abundance: many
j_gene: TRBJ1-5

CDR3nt: TGTGCCAGCAGCCCAGGGACTAGCGGGGGGATAGAGCAGTTCTTC
CDR3aa: CASSPGTSGGIEQFF
v_gene: TRBV11-2
d_gene: TRBD2
abundance: few
j_gene: TRBJ2-1